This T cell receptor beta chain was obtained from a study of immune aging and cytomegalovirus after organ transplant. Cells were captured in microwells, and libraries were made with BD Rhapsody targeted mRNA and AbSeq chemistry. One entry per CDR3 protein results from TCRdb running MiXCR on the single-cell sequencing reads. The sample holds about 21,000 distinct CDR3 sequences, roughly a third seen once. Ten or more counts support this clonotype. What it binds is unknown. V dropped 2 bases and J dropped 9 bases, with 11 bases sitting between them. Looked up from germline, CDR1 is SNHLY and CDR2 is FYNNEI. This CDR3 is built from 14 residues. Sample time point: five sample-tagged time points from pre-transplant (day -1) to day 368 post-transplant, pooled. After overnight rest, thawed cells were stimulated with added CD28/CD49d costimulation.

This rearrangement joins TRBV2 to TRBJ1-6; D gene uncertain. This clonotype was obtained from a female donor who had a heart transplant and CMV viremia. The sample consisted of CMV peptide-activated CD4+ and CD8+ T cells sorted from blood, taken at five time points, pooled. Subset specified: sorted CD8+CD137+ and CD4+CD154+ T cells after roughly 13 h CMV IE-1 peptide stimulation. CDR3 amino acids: CASSELGFSSPLHF. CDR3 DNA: TGTGCCAGCAGTGAATTGGGGTTCAGTTCACCCCTCCACTTT.